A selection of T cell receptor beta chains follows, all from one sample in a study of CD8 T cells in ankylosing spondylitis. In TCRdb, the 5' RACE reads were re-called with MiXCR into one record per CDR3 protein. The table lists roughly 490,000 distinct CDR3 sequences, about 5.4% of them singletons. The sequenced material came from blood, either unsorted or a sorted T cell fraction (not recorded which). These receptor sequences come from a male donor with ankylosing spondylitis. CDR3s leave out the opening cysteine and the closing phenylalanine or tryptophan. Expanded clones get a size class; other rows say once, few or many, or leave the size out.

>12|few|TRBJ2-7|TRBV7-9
ASSRSGRVYEQY
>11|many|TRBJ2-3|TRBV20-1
SASRGVTDTQY
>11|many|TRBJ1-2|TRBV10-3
AISAQVYYGYT
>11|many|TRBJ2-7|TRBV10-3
ARPGLAFYEQY
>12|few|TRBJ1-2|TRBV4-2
ASSQDKGREPET
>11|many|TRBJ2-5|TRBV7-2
ASSLSYQETQY
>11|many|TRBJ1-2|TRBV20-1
SARGQGFYGYT
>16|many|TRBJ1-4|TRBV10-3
AISEPTSGQAWGEKLF
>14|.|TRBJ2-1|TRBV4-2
ASSQGSGGSYNEQF
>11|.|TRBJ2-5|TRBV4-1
ASSQRREETQY
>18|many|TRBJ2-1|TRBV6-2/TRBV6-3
ASSYSTPGTSGRVGNEQF
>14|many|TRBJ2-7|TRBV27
ASSWSSGATNYEQY
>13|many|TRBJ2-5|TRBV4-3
ASSRLTSEKETQY
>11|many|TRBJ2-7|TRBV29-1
SVRDREFGEQY
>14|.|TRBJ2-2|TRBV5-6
ASGFGPRENTGELF
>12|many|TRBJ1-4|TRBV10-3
AISDGTHNEKLF
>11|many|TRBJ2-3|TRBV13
ASRRGWTDTQY
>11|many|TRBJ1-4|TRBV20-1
SASSSTNEKLF
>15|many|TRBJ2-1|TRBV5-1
ASSSMSGTGGYNEQF
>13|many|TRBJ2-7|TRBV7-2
ASSLRSSGAYEQY
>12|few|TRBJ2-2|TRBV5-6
ASSFNRNTGELF
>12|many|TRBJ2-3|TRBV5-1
ASSAAPGTDTQY
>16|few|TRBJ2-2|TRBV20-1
SASFRTGNRTNTGELF
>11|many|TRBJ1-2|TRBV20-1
SSSAGWGYGYT
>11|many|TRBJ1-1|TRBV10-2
ASSDGRNTEAF
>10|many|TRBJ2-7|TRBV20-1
SASVEGGEQY
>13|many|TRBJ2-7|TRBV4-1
ASSQVGLSSYEQY
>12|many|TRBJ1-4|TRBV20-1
SAGDRGVDEKLF
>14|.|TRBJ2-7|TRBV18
ASSPPPAGITYEQY
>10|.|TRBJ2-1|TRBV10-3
AISEIGNEQF